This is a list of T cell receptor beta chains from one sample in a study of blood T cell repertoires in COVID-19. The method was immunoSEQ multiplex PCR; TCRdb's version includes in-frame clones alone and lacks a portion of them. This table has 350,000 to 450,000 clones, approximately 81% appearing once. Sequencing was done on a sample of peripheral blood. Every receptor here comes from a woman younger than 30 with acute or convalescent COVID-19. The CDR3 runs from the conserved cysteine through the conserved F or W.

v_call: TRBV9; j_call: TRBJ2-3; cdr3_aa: CASSPRTGGPDTQYF
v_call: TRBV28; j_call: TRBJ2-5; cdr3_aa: CASSFKGLAGGGLLETQYF
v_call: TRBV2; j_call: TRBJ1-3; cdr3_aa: CASSTGGSGNTIYF
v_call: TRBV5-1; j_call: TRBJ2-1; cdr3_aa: CASSLTTGGTYNEQFF
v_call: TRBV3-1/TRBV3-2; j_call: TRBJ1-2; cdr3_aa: CASSQGLTRLGYTF
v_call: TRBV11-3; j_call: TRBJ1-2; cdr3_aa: CASSLDSGYTF
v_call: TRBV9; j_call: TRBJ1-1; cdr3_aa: CASSAIDDRENTEAFF
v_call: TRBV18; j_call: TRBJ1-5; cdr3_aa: CASSPTGDSNQPQHF
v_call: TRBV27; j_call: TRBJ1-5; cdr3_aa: CASSTREDQPQHF
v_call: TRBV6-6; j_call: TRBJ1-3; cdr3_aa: CASSLDRAGNTIYF
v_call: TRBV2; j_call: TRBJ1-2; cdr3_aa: CASSTTGVGNYGYTF
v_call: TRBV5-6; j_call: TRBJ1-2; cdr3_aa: CASSDEGQASYGYTF
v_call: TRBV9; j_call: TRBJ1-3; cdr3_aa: CASSLNPLGQGSGNTIYF
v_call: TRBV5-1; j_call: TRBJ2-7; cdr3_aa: CASSGGDVSYEQYF
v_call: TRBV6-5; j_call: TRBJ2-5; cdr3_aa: CASRDRGPETQYF
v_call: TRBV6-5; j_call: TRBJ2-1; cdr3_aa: CASSSSGGHNEQFF
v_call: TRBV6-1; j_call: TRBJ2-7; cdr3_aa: CASSEGVSWSYEQYF
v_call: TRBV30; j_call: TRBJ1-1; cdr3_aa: CAWSGTGKRTEAFF
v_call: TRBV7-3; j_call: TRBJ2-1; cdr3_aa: CASSAGQGNEQFF
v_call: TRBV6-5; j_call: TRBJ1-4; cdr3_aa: CASRETGASNEKLFF
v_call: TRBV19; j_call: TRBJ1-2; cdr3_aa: CASSLGNLQGSNYGYTF
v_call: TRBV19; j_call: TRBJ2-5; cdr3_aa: CASGTGYIGETQYF
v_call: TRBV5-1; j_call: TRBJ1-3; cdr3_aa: CASSLQSPLDTIYF